This is a list of T cell receptor beta chains from one sample in a study of identical twins. TCRdb re-called the 5' RACE reads through MiXCR, storing one row per CDR3 protein. The sample has approximately 220,000 distinct CDR3 sequences; 7.5% are singletons. The sample was also linked to a second study, of yellow fever vaccine responses in identical twins.

The sequencing input was memory (CD45RO+) T cells sorted from blood. Receptors originate from a woman aged 18-30 years in good health. The CDR3 runs from the conserved cysteine through the conserved F or W. The D gene is left open where the match is weak. Only part of the rows carry a size: once, few, many, or a class if the clone is expanded.

abundance	d_gene	v_gene	j_gene	CDR3nt	CDR3aa
.	TRBD1	TRBV6-1	TRBJ2-7	TGTGCCAGCAGAGGGACAGCAAAGTACGAGCAGTACTTC	CASRGTAKYEQYF
many	TRBD2	TRBV4-1	TRBJ2-3	TGCGCCAGCAGCCAGGGTTATAGCGGGGAAACAGATACGCAGTATTTT	CASSQGYSGETDTQYF
few	TRBD2	TRBV7-3	TRBJ2-5	TGTGCCAGCAGCTCGGGACTAGCGGTCCAAGAGACCCAGTACTTC	CASSSGLAVQETQYF
few	.	TRBV6-1	TRBJ2-5	TGTGCCAGCAGCGACGACAGGATAAGGGGGGAGACCCAGTACTTC	CASSDDRIRGETQYF
few	.	TRBV6-2/TRBV6-3	TRBJ2-7	TGTGCCAGCCGAGGGTGGAGCTCCTACGAGCAGTACTTC	CASRGWSSYEQYF
many	.	TRBV27	TRBJ1-5	TGTGCCAGCAGTCCCATTACAGGGTCTCAGCCCCAGCATTTT	CASSPITGSQPQHF
.	TRBD2	TRBV4-2	TRBJ2-3	TGTGCCAGCAGCCAAGACCGGACTAGCGGGAGGGGTATGGTGGCAGATACGCAGTATTTT	CASSQDRTSGRGMVADTQYF
many	TRBD1	TRBV6-1	TRBJ2-7	TGTGCCAGCAGTGAAAGTGGCAGGGGGCTGAACGAGCAGTACTTC	CASSESGRGLNEQYF
.	.	TRBV6-4	TRBJ2-3	TGTGCCAGCAGTGACAGTTGGGATAGCACAGATACGCAGTATTTT	CASSDSWDSTDTQYF
many	TRBD1	TRBV28	TRBJ2-2	TGTGCCAGCCTCCGGGACAGGGCCTCCGGGGAGCTGTTTTTT	CASLRDRASGELFF
.	.	TRBV7-9	TRBJ2-3	TGTGCCAGCAGCGGGACCCGGAGCACAGATACGCAGTATTTT	CASSGTRSTDTQYF
few	.	TRBV28	TRBJ2-7	TGTGCCAGCAGTTTATCAGCAGGCCGGTACGGGGGGCAGTACTTC	CASSLSAGRYGGQYF
.	TRBD1	TRBV7-2	TRBJ1-2	TGTGCCAGCAGCTTACCCCGCCCGAACAGGGGGTATGGCTACACCTTC	CASSLPRPNRGYGYTF
.	TRBD1	TRBV29-1	TRBJ1-1	TGCAGCGGAAACAGGGGTAACACTGAAGCTTTCTTT	CSGNRGNTEAFF
few	.	TRBV21-1	TRBJ2-7	TGTGCCAGCAGCAAAACCCCCTACGAGCAGTACTTC	CASSKTPYEQYF
.	.	TRBV7-9	TRBJ2-6	TGTGCCAGCAGCTTATGGGCGGCTGGGGCCAACGTCCTGACTTTC	CASSLWAAGANVLTF
few	TRBD2	TRBV7-2	TRBJ2-7	TGTGCCAGCAGCTTAGGGTCTAGCGGGAGGGCATCCTTC	CASSLGSSGRASF
few	.	TRBV6-5	TRBJ2-1	TGTGCCAGCAGTTACTCCGGCGACACCTACAATGAGCAGTTCTTC	CASSYSGDTYNEQFF
.	.	TRBV20-1	TRBJ2-7	TGCAGTGCTAGAGCCCCGGGACAAGAATACGAGCAGTACTTC	CSARAPGQEYEQYF
few	.	TRBV5-5	TRBJ2-7	TGTGCCAGCAGCTTGAGGACAGCAGCTTCCTACGAGCAGTACTTC	CASSLRTAASYEQYF
few	.	TRBV20-1	TRBJ2-7	TGCAGTGCTAGTTCCTCGGCCTACGAGCAGTACTTC	CSASSSAYEQYF
few	TRBD1	TRBV6-5	TRBJ1-2	TGTGCCAGCAGTTCTCCGGGACAGGGGGCGAAGAATGGCTACACCTTC	CASSSPGQGAKNGYTF
.	TRBD1	TRBV20-1	TRBJ2-7	TGCAGTGCTGGACGACCGGACAGGGGGCTCTACGAGCAGTACTTC	CSAGRPDRGLYEQYF
many	TRBD2	TRBV6-4	TRBJ2-1	TGTGCCAGCAGTGAGTCCCTAGCGGGAGGGGATGAGCAGTTCTTC	CASSESLAGGDEQFF
many	.	TRBV6-2/TRBV6-3	TRBJ1-5	TGTGCCAGCAGACCCTTCGGTGGGGGTCAGCCCCAGCATTTT	CASRPFGGGQPQHF
.	TRBD2	TRBV19	TRBJ2-7	TGTGCCAGTAGGACCTCGGGAGGGGTCTACGAGCAGTACTTC	CASRTSGGVYEQYF
many	TRBD2	TRBV14	TRBJ2-1	TGTGCCAGCAGCCAACTGACTAGCGGGGGGTATCGTGAGCAGTTCTTC	CASSQLTSGGYREQFF
few	TRBD2	TRBV7-2	TRBJ2-7	TGTGCCAGCAGCAACCCGGGAGGTTACGATCGGCACTTC	CASSNPGGYDRHF
many	.	TRBV3-1	TRBJ2-3	TGTGCCAGCAGCCAGCGCGGAGATTCCACAGATACGCAGTATTTT	CASSQRGDSTDTQYF
many	.	TRBV5-1	TRBJ2-2	TGCGCCAGCAGCTTAGGGGGACTGAACACCGGGGAGCTGTTTTTT	CASSLGGLNTGELFF
many	.	TRBV28	TRBJ2-6	TGTGCCAGCAGTTTCAGGTCGTCGGCTGGGGCCAACGTCCTGACTTTC	CASSFRSSAGANVLTF
many	.	TRBV25-1	TRBJ2-1	TGTGCCAGCAGTGAATCTAGAAGTGGCTACAATGAGCAGTTCTTC	CASSESRSGYNEQFF
many	TRBD2	TRBV29-1	TRBJ2-1	TGCAGCGGAAAGACTAGCGGGAGCAATGAGCAGTTCTTC	CSGKTSGSNEQFF
many	TRBD1	TRBV2	TRBJ2-7	TGTGCCAGCAGTGTTGGGGGGACAGGTTCCTACGAGCAGTACTTC	CASSVGGTGSYEQYF
many	TRBD2	TRBV29-1	TRBJ2-7	TGCAGCGTTGCCGGCCCTAGCGGGAGGACTTCCTCCGAGCAGCACTTC	CSVAGPSGRTSSEQHF
few	TRBD1	TRBV28	TRBJ2-7	TGTGCCAGCAGTCGACAGGGGATCCGCTACGAGCAGTACTTC	CASSRQGIRYEQYF
few	.	TRBV4-3	TRBJ1-5	TGCGCCAGCAGCCAAGAGTGGGGCAATCAGCCCCAGCATTTT	CASSQEWGNQPQHF
many	TRBD2	TRBV6-2/TRBV6-3	TRBJ2-7	TGTGCCAGCAGACAACGTCCCGGGACTAGCGGGAGTTTCGAGCAGTACTTC	CASRQRPGTSGSFEQYF
few	TRBD1	TRBV7-3	TRBJ2-1	TGTGCCAGCAGCCCTCAGGGGGCCATAAACAATGAGCAGTTCTTC	CASSPQGAINNEQFF
few	.	TRBV3-1	TRBJ2-7	TGTGCCAGCAGCCACAGACAGGCTGCCTACGAGCAGTACTTC	CASSHRQAAYEQYF
few	TRBD2	TRBV3-1	TRBJ2-5	TGTGCCAGCAGCCACCGACTAGCGACTTTGGAGACCCAGTACTTC	CASSHRLATLETQYF